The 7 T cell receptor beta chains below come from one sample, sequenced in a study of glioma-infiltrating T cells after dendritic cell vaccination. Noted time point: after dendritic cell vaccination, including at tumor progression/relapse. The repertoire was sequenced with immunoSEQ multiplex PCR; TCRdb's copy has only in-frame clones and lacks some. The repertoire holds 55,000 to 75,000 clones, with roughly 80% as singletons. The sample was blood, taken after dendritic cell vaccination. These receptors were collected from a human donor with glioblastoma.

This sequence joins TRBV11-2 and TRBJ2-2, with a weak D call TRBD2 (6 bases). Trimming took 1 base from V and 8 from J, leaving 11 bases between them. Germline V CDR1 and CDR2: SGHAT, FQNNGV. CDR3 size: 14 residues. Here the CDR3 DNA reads TGTGCCAGCAGCTTAGGGAGGGATATGGGGGAGCTGTTTTTT. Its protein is CASSLGRDMGELFF.

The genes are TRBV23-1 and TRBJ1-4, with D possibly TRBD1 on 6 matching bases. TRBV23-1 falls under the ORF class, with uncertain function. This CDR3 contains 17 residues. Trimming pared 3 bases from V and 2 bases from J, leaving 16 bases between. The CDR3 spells CASSQDQGLVTNEKLFF. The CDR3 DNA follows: TGCGCCAGCAGTCAGGACCAGGGGTTAGTGACTAATGAAAAACTGTTTTTT.

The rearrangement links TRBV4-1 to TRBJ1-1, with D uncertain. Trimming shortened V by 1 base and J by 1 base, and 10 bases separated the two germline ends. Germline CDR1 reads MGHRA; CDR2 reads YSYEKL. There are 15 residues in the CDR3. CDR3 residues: CASSQGRQANTEAFF. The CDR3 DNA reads TGCGCCAGCAGCCAAGGTCGCCAGGCGAACACTGAAGCTTTCTTT.

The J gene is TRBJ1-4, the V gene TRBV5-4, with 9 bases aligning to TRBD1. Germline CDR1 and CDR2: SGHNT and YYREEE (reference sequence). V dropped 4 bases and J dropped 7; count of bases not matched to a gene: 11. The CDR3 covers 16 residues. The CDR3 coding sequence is TGTGCCAGCAGCGCAGGGGGCGGGACAGGGCGTGAAAAACTGTTTTTT. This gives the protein CASSAGGGTGREKLFF.

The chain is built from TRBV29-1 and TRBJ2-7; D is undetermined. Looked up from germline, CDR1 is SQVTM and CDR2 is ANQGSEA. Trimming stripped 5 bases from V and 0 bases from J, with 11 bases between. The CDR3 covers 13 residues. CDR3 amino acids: CSVRYLSSYEQYF. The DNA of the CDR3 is TGCAGCGTTCGATATCTGAGCTCCTACGAGCAGTACTTC.

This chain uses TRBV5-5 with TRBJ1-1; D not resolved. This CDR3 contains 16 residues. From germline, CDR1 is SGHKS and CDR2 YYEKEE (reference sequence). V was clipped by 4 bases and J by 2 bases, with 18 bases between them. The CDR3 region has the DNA TGTGCCAGCAGCCTAGACGGAAGCCCACTCAACACTGAAGCTTTCTTT. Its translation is CASSLDGSPLNTEAFF.

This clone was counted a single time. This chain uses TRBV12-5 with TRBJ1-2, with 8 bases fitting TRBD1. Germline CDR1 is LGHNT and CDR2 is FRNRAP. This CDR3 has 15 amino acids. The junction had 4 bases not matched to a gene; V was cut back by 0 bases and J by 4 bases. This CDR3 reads CASGLVLTGVYGYTF. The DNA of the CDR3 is TGTGCTAGTGGTTTGGTACTGACAGGGGTCTATGGCTACACCTTC.